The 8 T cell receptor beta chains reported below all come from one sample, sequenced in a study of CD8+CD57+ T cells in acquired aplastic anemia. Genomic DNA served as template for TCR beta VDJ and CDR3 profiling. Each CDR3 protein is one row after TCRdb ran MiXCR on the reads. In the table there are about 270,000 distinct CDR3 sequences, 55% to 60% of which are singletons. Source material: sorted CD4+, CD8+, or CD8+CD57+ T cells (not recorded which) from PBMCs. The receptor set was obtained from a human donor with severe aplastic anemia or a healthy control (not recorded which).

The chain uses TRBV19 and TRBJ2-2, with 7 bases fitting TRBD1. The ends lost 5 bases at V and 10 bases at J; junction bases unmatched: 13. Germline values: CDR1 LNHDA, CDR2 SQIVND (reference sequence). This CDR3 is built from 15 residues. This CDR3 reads CASSFRPGQFTELFF. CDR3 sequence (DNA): TGTGCCAGTAGTTTTAGACCGGGACAGTTTACGGAGCTGTTTTTT.

In nucleotides, the CDR3 is TGTGCCAGCAGTTTACCGGGGACAGACTACGAGCAGTACTTC. This encodes CASSLPGTDYEQYF. The rearrangement uses TRBV2 and TRBJ2-7, with 7 nucleotides matching TRBD1. Losses at the gene ends were 5 bases for V and 3 bases for J; bases not matched to a gene: 7. CDR3 length equals 14 residues. Germline V lookup: CDR1 SNHLY, CDR2 FYNNEI.

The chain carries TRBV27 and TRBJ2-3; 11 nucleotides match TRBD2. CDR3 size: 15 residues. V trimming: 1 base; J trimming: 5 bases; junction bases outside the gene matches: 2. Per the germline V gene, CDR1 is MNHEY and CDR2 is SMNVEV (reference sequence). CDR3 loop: CASSLLAGGKDTQYF. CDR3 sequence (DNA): TGTGCCAGCAGTTTATTAGCGGGGGGGAAAGATACGCAGTATTTT.

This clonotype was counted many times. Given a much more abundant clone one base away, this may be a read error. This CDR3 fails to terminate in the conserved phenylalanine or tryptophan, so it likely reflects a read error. The CDR3: CASSVGQALDGYTS. CDR3 nucleotide sequence: TGTGCCAGCAGCGTAGGTCAGGCCCTGGATGGCTACACCTCC. V is TRBV9 and J is TRBJ1-2, with D uncertain. Between the trimmed V and J ends, which lost 0 bases and 6 bases, there was a span of 12 bases. From germline, CDR1 is SGDLS and CDR2 YYNGEE. This CDR3 is 14 amino acids long.

CDR3 in DNA: TGCAGTGCTAGCGGGGACAGGGGACCCACCGGGGAGCTGTTTTTT. Translated: CSASGDRGPTGELFF. V is TRBV20-1 and J is TRBJ2-2; TRBD1 matches at 10 bases. The CDR3 is 15 residues long. Trimming cost V 3 bases and J 4 bases; bases outside gene matches: 5. Germline V gene data show CDR1 as DFQATT and CDR2 as SNEGSKA (reference sequence).

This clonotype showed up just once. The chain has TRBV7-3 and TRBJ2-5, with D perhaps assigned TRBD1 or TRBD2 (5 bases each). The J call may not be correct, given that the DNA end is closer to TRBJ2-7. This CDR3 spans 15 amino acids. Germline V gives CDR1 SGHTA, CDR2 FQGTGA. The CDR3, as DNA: TGTGCCAGCAGTCTCAATCCCGGGACCGCTTACGAGCAGTACTTC. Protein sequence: CASSLNPGTAYEQYF.

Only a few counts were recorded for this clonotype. The CDR3 is CAWRKVRESKNIQYF. For the CDR3, the DNA is TGTGCCTGGAGAAAGGTTAGGGAGTCCAAAAACATTCAGTACTTC. The V and J genes are TRBV30 and TRBJ2-4, with D possibly being TRBD2 (5 bases). The V gene's germline CDR1 is GTSNPN and CDR2 SVGIG (reference sequence). The CDR3 spans 15 residues. Trimming took 3 bases from V and 2 from J, leaving 14 bases between them.

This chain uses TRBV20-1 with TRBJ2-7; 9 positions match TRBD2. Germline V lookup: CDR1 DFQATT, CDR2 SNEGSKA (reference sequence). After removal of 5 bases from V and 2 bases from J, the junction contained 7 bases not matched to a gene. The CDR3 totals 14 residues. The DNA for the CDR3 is TGCAGTGCTGCCCCCGGCGGGGGGGCCTACGAGCAGTACTTC. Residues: CSAAPGGGAYEQYF.